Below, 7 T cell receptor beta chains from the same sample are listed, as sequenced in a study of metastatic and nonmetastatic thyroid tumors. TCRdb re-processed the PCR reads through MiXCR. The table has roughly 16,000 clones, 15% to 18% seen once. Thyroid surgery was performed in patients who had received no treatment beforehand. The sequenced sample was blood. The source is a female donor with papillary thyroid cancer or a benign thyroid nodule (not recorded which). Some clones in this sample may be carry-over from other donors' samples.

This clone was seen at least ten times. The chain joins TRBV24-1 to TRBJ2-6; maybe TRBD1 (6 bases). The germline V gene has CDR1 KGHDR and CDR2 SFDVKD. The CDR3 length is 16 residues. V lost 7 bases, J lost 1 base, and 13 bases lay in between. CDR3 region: CATRRGHQSGANVLTF. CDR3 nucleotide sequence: TGTGCCACCAGGAGGGGACACCAATCTGGGGCCAACGTCCTGACTTTC.

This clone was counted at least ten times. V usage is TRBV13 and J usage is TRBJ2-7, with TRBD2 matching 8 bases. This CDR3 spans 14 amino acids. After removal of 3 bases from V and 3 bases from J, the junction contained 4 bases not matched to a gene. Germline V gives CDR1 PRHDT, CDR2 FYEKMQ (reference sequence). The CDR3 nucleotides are TGTGCCAGCAGCTTGGGCGGGGGGCTCTACGAGCAGTACTTC. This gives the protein CASSLGGGLYEQYF.

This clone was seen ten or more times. The DNA for the CDR3 is TGTGCCATCAGTGCGGAGCCTCCCGGGGCAACTAATGAAAAACTGTTTTTT. Amino acids: CAISAEPPGATNEKLFF. The chain recombines TRBV10-3 with TRBJ1-4; no clear D gene. The CDR3 runs 17 residues. The V end lost 4 bases, the J end lost 0 bases, and 15 bases lay between the germline ends. CDR1 ENHRY and CDR2 SYGVKD come from the germline V gene.

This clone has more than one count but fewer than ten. The CDR3 DNA follows: TGTGCCAGCAGTTCTCCACAGGGGACGGGGGATACGCAGTATTTT. This encodes CASSSPQGTGDTQYF. The rearrangement uses TRBV6-2 or TRBV6-3 and TRBJ2-3; 7 bases line up with TRBD1. The length of the CDR3 is 15 residues. The germline CDR1 and CDR2 sequences are MNHEY and SVGEGT. The V and J ends lost 4 bases and 6 bases, in that order; junction bases with no gene match: 10.

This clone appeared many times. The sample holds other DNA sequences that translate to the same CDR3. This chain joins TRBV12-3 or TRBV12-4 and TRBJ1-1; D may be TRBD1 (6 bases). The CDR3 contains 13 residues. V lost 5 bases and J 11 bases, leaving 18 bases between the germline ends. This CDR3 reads CASSLVAGEKAFF. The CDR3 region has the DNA TGTGCCAGCAGTCTAGTAGCAGGGGAGAAGGCTTTCTTT.

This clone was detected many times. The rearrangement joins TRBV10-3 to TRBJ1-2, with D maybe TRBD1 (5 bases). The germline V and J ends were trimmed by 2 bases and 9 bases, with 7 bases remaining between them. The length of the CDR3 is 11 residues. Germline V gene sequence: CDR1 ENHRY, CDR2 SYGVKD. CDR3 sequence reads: CAISEGGSYTF. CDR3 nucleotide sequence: TGTGCCATCAGTGAGGGGGGTAGCTACACCTTC.

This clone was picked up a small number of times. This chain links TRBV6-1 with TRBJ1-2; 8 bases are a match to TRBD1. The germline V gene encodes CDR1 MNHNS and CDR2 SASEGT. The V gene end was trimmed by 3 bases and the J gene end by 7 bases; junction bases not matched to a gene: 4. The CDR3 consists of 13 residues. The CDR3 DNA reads TGTGCCAGCAGTGAGTTCAGGGGGCTTGGCTACACCTTC. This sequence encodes CASSEFRGLGYTF.